This is a list of T cell receptor beta chains from one sample in a study of T cells after yellow fever vaccination. In TCRdb, the 5' RACE reads were re-called with MiXCR into one record per CDR3 protein. The sample includes some 250,000 distinct CDR3 sequences, over 3% of them seen just once. The material was PBMCs, obtained 15 days after the yellow fever booster vaccination. The receptors stem from a man between 18 and 29 years old who received the YFV17D yellow fever vaccine. The CDR3 runs from the conserved cysteine through the conserved F or W. D genes are given only for firm matches. The size field is filled for only some rows; it gives once, few, many or a size class.

clone_size	d_call	v_call	j_call	cdr3_nt	cdr3_aa
.	.	TRBV7-2	TRBJ2-1	TGTGCCAGCAGCGGCCAACTAGTTGATGAGCAGTTCTTC	CASSGQLVDEQFF
many	.	TRBV6-4	TRBJ2-1	TGTGCCAGCAGTAGAGGGTCATTCTCCTACAATGAGCAGTTCTTC	CASSRGSFSYNEQFF
.	TRBD1	TRBV30	TRBJ1-2	TGTGCCTGGAGCCGACAGGGCTACTATGGCTACACCTTC	CAWSRQGYYGYTF
many	TRBD2	TRBV5-1	TRBJ2-5	TGCGCCAGCAGCTCAGTAGCGGGGAAAGAGACCCAGTACTTC	CASSSVAGKETQYF
.	TRBD1	TRBV18	TRBJ2-7	TGTGCCAGCTCATGGGACAGCGCGAGCTACGAGCAGTACTTC	CASSWDSASYEQYF
many	.	TRBV7-2	TRBJ2-3	TGTGCCAGCAGCCGGGGGGCCTCTAGCACAGATACGCAGTATTTT	CASSRGASSTDTQYF
many	TRBD1	TRBV5-8	TRBJ1-1	TGTGCCAGCAGCTTTGACAGGGACACTGAAGCTTTCTTT	CASSFDRDTEAFF
many	.	TRBV5-1	TRBJ1-1	TGCGCCAGCAGCTTGGGCGGGTTGGACACTGAAGCTTTCTTT	CASSLGGLDTEAFF
many	.	TRBV14	TRBJ2-5	TGTGCCAGCAGCCGCAACAGGGTCAGGGCCAACCGGCCGGAGACCCAGTACTTC	CASSRNRVRANRPETQYF
many	.	TRBV11-2	TRBJ1-2	TGTGCCAGCAGCCCTCGTGGTTGGGGCGCGGCCCACTATGGCTACACCTTC	CASSPRGWGAAHYGYTF
many	.	TRBV15	TRBJ1-2	TGTGCCACCAGCAGAGATGGGGGACACTATGGCTACACCTTC	CATSRDGGHYGYTF
many	.	TRBV29-1	TRBJ2-7	TGCAGCGTTGTTGGGACAAGATCCTACGAGCAGTACTTC	CSVVGTRSYEQYF
many	TRBD1	TRBV5-1	TRBJ1-2	TGCGCCAGCAGCTTCCCCACGGGACAGTCCTATGGCTACACCTTC	CASSFPTGQSYGYTF
many	.	TRBV14	TRBJ1-4	TGTGCCAGCAGCCGCGGATCCTTTAATGAAAAACTGTTTTTT	CASSRGSFNEKLFF
many	.	TRBV5-1	TRBJ1-1	TGCGCCAGCAGCTTGGGACGGGGAGGCATGAACACTGAAGCTTTCTTT	CASSLGRGGMNTEAFF
many	TRBD1	TRBV10-3	TRBJ1-5	TGTGCCATCAGTGAAGACAGGGGCAATCAGCCCCAGCATTTT	CAISEDRGNQPQHF
many	.	TRBV5-1	TRBJ2-5	TGCGCCAGCAGCTTGGACAGAATAGAGACCCAGTACTTC	CASSLDRIETQYF
.	.	TRBV10-2	TRBJ1-1	TGCGCCAGCAGCGGGAGCCGAGGGATCACTGAAGCTTTCTTT	CASSGSRGITEAFF
many	.	TRBV5-1	TRBJ1-1	TGCGCCAGCAGTTGGGACGATAACACTGAAGCTTTCTTT	CASSWDDNTEAFF